The 20 T cell receptor beta chains listed next were all sequenced from one sample in a study of graft-versus-host responses after intestinal transplantation (dated by TCRdb to the early 2020s). Library method: the immunoSEQ multiplex PCR assay. Drawn from immuneACCESS, this table holds only the in-frame rearrangements with V and J called that TCRdb kept. Clones are partly lost; checked studies trace under half to an unresolved V gene and leave the rest unexplained. The sample records about 83,000 clones, about 89% of which are singletons. Of the sample, approximately 0.35% is held by the ten largest clones. This specimen's time point label, interpreted: cells obtained before transplantation from donor or recipient. No antigen has been assigned to these receptors. The source was unstimulated CD4+ T cells sorted from spleen or lymph node cells, collected before intestinal transplant. These TCRs come from a human donor who received an intestinal transplant.

J is TRBJ2-2 and V is TRBV7-9; 12 nucleotides match TRBD2. CDR1 SEHNR and CDR2 FQNEAQ come from the germline V gene (reference sequence). The CDR3 extends over 16 amino acids. The V gene end was trimmed by 0 bases and the J gene end by 5 bases; junction bases not matched to a gene: 1. The CDR3 reads CASSLAGTSGTGELFF. CDR3 DNA: TGTGCCAGCAGCTTAGCTGGGACTAGCGGGACCGGGGAGCTGTTTTTT.

In its sample, this clone was seen once. The V gene is TRBV4-1, the J gene TRBJ1-1, with D possibly matching TRBD1 (6 bases). V lost 0 bases, J lost 0 bases, and 11 bases lay in between. The V gene's germline CDR1 is MGHRA and CDR2 YSYEKL. The CDR3 sequence is 16 residues long. CDR3 bases: TGCGCCAGCAGCCAAGATCTTGGGGGCCTGAACACTGAAGCTTTCTTT. Translated, it gives CASSQDLGGLNTEAFF.

In this sample, this clone turned up a few times. The rearrangement links TRBV5-6 to TRBJ2-1; tentatively, D is TRBD2 (5 bases). The CDR3 runs 13 residues. CDR1 and CDR2 (germline): SGHDT, YYEEEE. Trimming removed 5 bases from V and 8 bases from J, with 14 bases in between. The CDR3 spells CASRYVHGDEQFF. In nucleotides, the CDR3 is TGTGCCAGCAGATACGTGCACGGGGATGAGCAGTTCTTC.

CDR3 sequence reads: CAHGGDYGYTF. In DNA form, the CDR3 reads TGTGCCCATGGGGGCGACTATGGCTACACCTTC. V is TRBV19 and J is TRBJ1-2; D might be TRBD1 (6 bases). V was pared by 11 bases and J by 3 bases, with 10 bases between. Germline V CDR1 and CDR2: LNHDA, SQIVND (reference sequence). The CDR3 has 11 amino acids.

The chain is built from TRBV4-2 and TRBJ1-2; D may be TRBD1 (5 bases). The CDR3 runs 13 residues. Germline V gene data show CDR1 as LGHNA and CDR2 as YNFKEQ. Between the trimmed V and J ends, which lost 0 bases and 9 bases, there was a span of 11 bases. This CDR3 reads CASSQEPAGRYTF. CDR3 coding DNA: TGTGCCAGCAGCCAAGAACCGGCGGGGCGCTACACCTTC.

This chain joins TRBV28 and TRBJ2-7, with a tentative D call TRBD1 (5 bases). The CDR3 loop spans 12 amino acids. V lost 2 bases to trimming and J lost 4 bases, with 6 bases between them. Germline V gene lookup returns CDR1 MDHEN and CDR2 SYDVKM. CDR3 region: CASSLGAYEQYF. In DNA form, the CDR3 reads TGTGCCAGCAGTTTAGGGGCTTACGAGCAGTACTTC.

This clone has just a few counts. The chain links TRBV5-1 to TRBJ2-4, with TRBD2 identical over 16 bases. The germline V gene has CDR1 SGHRS and CDR2 YFSETQ. The CDR3 length is 18 residues. The V and J ends lost 4 bases and 0 bases, in that order; junction bases with no gene match: 4. The chain's CDR3 is CASSTGTSGGVAKNIQYF. The CDR3 DNA sequence: TGCGCCAGCAGCACCGGGACTAGCGGGGGGGTAGCCAAAAACATTCAGTACTTC.

The V and J genes are TRBV5-1 and TRBJ2-5; D might be TRBD1 (6 bases). The CDR3 runs to 17 residues. Germline V CDR1 and CDR2: SGHRS, YFSETQ. V lost 7 bases and J 1 base, leaving 23 bases between the germline ends. In DNA form, the CDR3 reads TGCGCCAGCTCGCAACAGACATACCGGACAGTCCAAGAGACCCAGTACTTC. The encoded protein is CASSQQTYRTVQETQYF.

The V call is TRBV18, the J call TRBJ1-2, with TRBD1 identical over 8 bases. The germline V gene encodes CDR1 KGHSH and CDR2 LQKENI. The CDR3 is made up of 17 amino acids. Trimming at V came to 3 bases and at J to 2 bases, leaving 11 bases not matched to a gene. CDR3 amino acids: CASSPTGALTLNYGYTF. CDR3 sequence (DNA): TGTGCCAGCTCACCGACAGGGGCGCTCACCTTAAACTATGGCTACACCTTC.

V is TRBV28 and J is TRBJ1-2; D is uncertain. Germline V gene data show CDR1 as MDHEN and CDR2 as SYDVKM. This CDR3 comprises 13 residues. V gave up 4 bases and J gave up 8 bases, with 14 bases separating them. CDR3 sequence: CASSWPPLYGYTF. In nucleotides, the CDR3 is TGTGCCAGCAGTTGGCCTCCGCTTTACGGCTACACCTTC.

The chain is built from TRBV29-1 and TRBJ2-3; 13 nucleotides line up with TRBD2. Germline V lookup: CDR1 SQVTM, CDR2 ANQGSEA. Trimming cost V 6 bases and J 1 base; bases outside gene matches: 4. The CDR3 is 15 residues long. The CDR3 sequence is CSVRTSGSGTDTQYF. The CDR3, as DNA: TGCAGCGTGCGGACTAGCGGGAGTGGCACAGATACGCAGTATTTT.

This clone occurred once. V usage is TRBV2 and J usage is TRBJ1-5; D unclear. V was shortened by 6 bases and J by 9 bases, with 15 bases between the two germline ends. This CDR3 has 13 residues. Germline V gene lookup returns CDR1 SNHLY and CDR2 FYNNEI. The CDR3 protein is CASREAVSSPQHF. Written as DNA, the CDR3 is TGTGCCAGCAGAGAGGCAGTCTCCTCGCCCCAGCATTTT.

The rearrangement uses TRBV29-1 and TRBJ2-2; 10 nucleotides align to TRBD1. The CDR3 length is 15 residues. V trimming: 5 bases; J trimming: 4 bases; junction bases outside the gene matches: 7. Germline V gene lookup returns CDR1 SQVTM and CDR2 ANQGSEA. This CDR3 reads CSVLPGQGSTGELFF. CDR3 sequence (DNA): TGCAGCGTTCTACCGGGACAGGGGAGCACCGGGGAGCTGTTTTTT.

In DNA form, the CDR3 reads TGTGCCAGCAGTTATCAGGGCCTCAACAATGAGCAGTTCTTC. The encoded protein is CASSYQGLNNEQFF. V usage is TRBV28 and J usage is TRBJ2-1; D might be TRBD1 (5 bases). CDR3 size: 14 residues. The V end lost 4 bases, the J end lost 5 bases, and 12 bases lay between the germline ends. Per germline, CDR1 MDHEN and CDR2 SYDVKM.

This chain links TRBV5-1 with TRBJ2-7, with D perhaps matching TRBD1 (7 bases). The germline gives CDR1 SGHRS, CDR2 YFSETQ. The CDR3 contains 15 residues. The germline V and J ends were trimmed by 4 bases and 1 base, with 15 bases remaining between them. The CDR3 loop is CASSRRDSGSYEQYF. In nucleotides, the CDR3 is TGCGCCAGCAGCCGGCGGGACAGTGGTTCCTACGAGCAGTACTTC.

The chain recombines TRBV5-1 with TRBJ2-2, with a tentative D call TRBD1 (5 bases). Per the germline V gene, CDR1 is SGHRS and CDR2 is YFSETQ. This CDR3 comprises 15 residues. The ends were cut back, 2 bases at V and 3 bases at J, with 11 bases in the middle. The CDR3 DNA follows: TGCGCCAGCAGCTTCCAGGGATTAGACACCGGGGAGCTGTTTTTT. The encoded protein is CASSFQGLDTGELFF.

The CDR3 DNA reads as TGTGCCAGCTGTAGACTAGCCACTCGGAATGAGCAGTTCTTC. It translates to CASCRLATRNEQFF. This chain joins TRBV5-8 and TRBJ2-1; 7 nucleotides match TRBD2. Germline assignment: CDR1 SGHTS and CDR2 YDEGEE. The length of the CDR3 is 14 residues. With 7 bases clipped from V and 7 bases from J, the junction kept 11 bases outside the gene matches. Full variable domain (missing parts from reference TRBV5-8 and TRBJ2-1): EAGVTQSPTHLIKTRGQQATLRCSPISGHTSVYWYQQALGLGLQFLLWYDEGEERNRGNFPPRFSGRQFPNYSSELNVNALELEDSALYLCASCRLATRNEQFFGPGTRLTVL.

The V call is TRBV18, the J call TRBJ1-2; tentatively, D is TRBD1 (5 bases). V lost 5 bases and J lost 4, with 11 bases in between. The CDR3 extends over 13 amino acids. The germline V gene has CDR1 KGHSH and CDR2 LQKENI. The CDR3: CASSSRQGYGYTF. The CDR3 DNA reads as TGTGCCAGCTCATCACGGCAGGGCTATGGCTACACCTTC.

This clone was seen just once. The rearrangement joins TRBV4-2 to TRBJ1-5; possibly TRBD1 for D (6 bases). There are 15 residues in the CDR3. V shed 0 bases and J shed 4 bases, with 10 bases lying between them. From germline, CDR1 is LGHNA and CDR2 YNFKEQ. Here the CDR3 DNA reads TGTGCCAGCAGCCAAGACGGACAGAAAAATCAGCCCCAGCATTTT. It codes for CASSQDGQKNQPQHF.

V and J are TRBV5-1 and TRBJ2-1; the D gene is possibly TRBD2 (6 bases). The CDR3 covers 16 residues. The germline V and J ends were trimmed by 0 bases and 0 bases, with 10 bases remaining between them. The germline V gene encodes CDR1 SGHRS and CDR2 YFSETQ. The CDR3 coding sequence is TGCGCCAGCAGCTTGGGTCCCGGGAGCTCCTACAATGAGCAGTTCTTC. It translates to CASSLGPGSSYNEQFF.